Sequencing of this TCR beta chain was carried out in a study of response to subunit inactivated influenza vaccine. TCRdb called the RT-PCR reads again in MiXCR, with one record for every CDR3 protein. The sample yields roughly 700,000 distinct CDR3 sequences, more than 11% seen once. This clonotype was seen more than once but under ten times. In germline, CDR1 is KGHDR, CDR2 SFDVKD. V trimming: 4 bases; J trimming: 0 bases; junction bases outside the gene matches: 8. The CDR3 is made up of 18 amino acids. This TCR was sampled from a man in his fifties who received an inactivated influenza vaccine. The chain has TRBV24-1 and TRBJ2-3; the match to TRBD2 covers 11 bases. The specimen was PBMCs from blood, collected roughly 2 weeks before vaccination. CDR3 loop: CATSDRSGRAVSTDTQYF. CDR3 DNA sequence: TGTGCCACCAGTGACCGTAGCGGGAGGGCTGTAAGCACAGATACGCAGTATTTT.